A single sample gave rise to the 10 T cell receptor beta chains below, sequenced in a study of blood T cell repertoires in COVID-19. TCRdb's table, derived via immunoSEQ multiplex PCR, lists solely in-frame clones and lacks some. Among under 85,000 clones listed, over 75% were seen once. Sample: peripheral blood. The receptors here all came from a man in his 70s with active or convalescent COVID-19.

The chain carries TRBV10-3 and TRBJ2-5; 7 nucleotides align to TRBD2. Germline loops: CDR1 ENHRY, CDR2 SYGVKD. This CDR3 is built from 14 residues. J was trimmed by 3 bases and V by 6 bases; bases with no gene match: 7. The CDR3 DNA follows: TGTGCCATCAGAATTAGCGGGCTCGAAGAGACCCAGTACTTC. It is translated as CAIRISGLEETQYF.

V usage is TRBV4-3 and J usage is TRBJ1-6; tentative D call: TRBD1 (6 bases). Germline V gene data show CDR1 as LGHNA and CDR2 as YSLEER. V was trimmed by 2 bases and J by 9 bases, leaving 8 bases between them. The CDR3 extends over 13 amino acids. CDR3 bases: TGCGCCAGCAGCCAAACAGGGTCTTCACCCCTCCACTTT. This encodes CASSQTGSSPLHF.

The chain uses TRBV27 and TRBJ1-2; D not certain. The V end lost 2 bases, the J end lost 8 bases, and 15 bases lay between the germline ends. Germline V gene lookup returns CDR1 MNHEY and CDR2 SMNVEV (reference sequence). This CDR3 contains 14 residues. The chain's CDR3 is CASSLLPPSGGYTF. The CDR3 DNA reads TGTGCCAGCAGTTTACTCCCCCCTTCGGGGGGCTACACCTTC.

J is TRBJ1-1 and V is TRBV6-5; TRBD1 is a possible D gene (5 bases). The length of the CDR3 is 11 residues. Germline lookup yields CDR1 MNHEY and CDR2 SVGAGI. Between the trimmed V and J ends, which lost 0 bases and 11 bases, there was a span of 7 bases. The CDR3: CASSYSGAAFF. The CDR3, as DNA: TGTGCCAGCAGTTACTCTGGGGCGGCTTTCTTT.

The CDR3 sequence is CAISEDRTGITGELFF. The CDR3, as DNA: TGTGCCATCAGTGAAGATAGGACAGGGATAACCGGGGAGCTGTTTTTT. The chain uses TRBV10-3 and TRBJ2-2; 8 bases match TRBD1. This CDR3 is 16 amino acids long. The germline gives CDR1 ENHRY, CDR2 SYGVKD. V lost 3 bases, J lost 5 bases, and 8 bases stayed unmatched.

The gene calls are TRBV27 and TRBJ2-7; the D gene is possibly TRBD1 (6 bases). Germline V gives CDR1 MNHEY, CDR2 SMNVEV (reference sequence). This CDR3 is built from 14 residues. Between the trimmed V and J ends, which lost 2 bases and 0 bases, there was a span of 8 bases. The DNA for the CDR3 is TGTGCCAGCAGTTTACAACAGGGCTCCTACGAGCAGTACTTC. It codes for CASSLQQGSYEQYF.

The chain has TRBV6-1 and TRBJ2-1; D might be TRBD1 (6 bases). Trimming removed 3 bases from V and 12 bases from J, with 15 bases in between. Looked up from germline, CDR1 is MNHNS and CDR2 is SASEGT. There are 13 residues in the CDR3. The chain's CDR3 is CASSESTGFVQFF. The CDR3 region has the DNA TGTGCCAGCAGTGAGAGTACAGGGTTTGTGCAGTTCTTC.

This clone was detected only a few times. The V gene is TRBV5-6, the J gene TRBJ1-1, with D perhaps TRBD1 (6 bases). The germline V gene encodes CDR1 SGHDT and CDR2 YYEEEE. The CDR3 extends over 15 amino acids. V was shortened by 1 base and J by 5 bases, with 15 bases between the two germline ends. CDR3 in DNA: TGTGCCAGCAGCTTGTTCGGGGAACAGGGAACTGAAGCTTTCTTT. It encodes CASSLFGEQGTEAFF.

This chain joins TRBV10-3 and TRBJ1-5; 8 bases align to TRBD1. CDR3 length equals 15 residues. J gave up 7 bases and V 5 bases, and 10 bases lay outside the gene matches. Germline loops: CDR1 ENHRY, CDR2 SYGVKD. CDR3 nucleotide sequence: TGTGCCATCAGTAACGGACAGGGCTCAGGGCAGCCCCAGCATTTT. It encodes CAISNGQGSGQPQHF.

The chain carries TRBV7-2 and TRBJ1-6; 7 bases are a match to TRBD1. V was clipped by 5 bases and J by 4 bases; unmatched bases: 8. The CDR3 spans 16 residues. Germline-derived CDR1 and CDR2 are SGHTA and FQGNSA. Here the CDR3 reads CASSIHRGRYNSPLHF. CDR3 coding DNA: TGTGCCAGCAGCATTCACAGGGGTAGGTATAATTCACCCCTCCACTTT.